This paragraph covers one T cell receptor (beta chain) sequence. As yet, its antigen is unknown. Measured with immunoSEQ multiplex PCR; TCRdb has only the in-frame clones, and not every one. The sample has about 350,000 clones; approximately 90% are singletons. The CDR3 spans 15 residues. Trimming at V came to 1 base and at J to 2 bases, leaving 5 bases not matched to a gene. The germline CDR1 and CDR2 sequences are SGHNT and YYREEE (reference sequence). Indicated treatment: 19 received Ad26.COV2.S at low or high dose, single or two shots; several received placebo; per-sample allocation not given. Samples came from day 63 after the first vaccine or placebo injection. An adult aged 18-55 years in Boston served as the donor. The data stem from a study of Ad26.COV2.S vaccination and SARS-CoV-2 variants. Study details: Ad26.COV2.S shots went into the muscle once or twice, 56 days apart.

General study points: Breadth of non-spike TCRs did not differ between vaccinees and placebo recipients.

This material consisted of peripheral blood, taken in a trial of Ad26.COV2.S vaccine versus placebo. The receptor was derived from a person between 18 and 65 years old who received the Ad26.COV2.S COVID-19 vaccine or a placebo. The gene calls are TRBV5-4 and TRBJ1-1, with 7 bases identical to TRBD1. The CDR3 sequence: CASSLSGTANTEAFF. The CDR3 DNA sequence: TGTGCCAGCAGCTTGTCAGGGACAGCTAACACTGAAGCTTTCTTT.